The clone carrying this T cell receptor beta chain was counted ten times or more. Its antigen is currently unknown. The use of previously described methods and listed TCR primers produced the bulk TCR libraries. In TCRdb, the PCR reads were re-called with MiXCR into one record per CDR3 protein. Here the sample spans 85,000 to 100,000 distinct CDR3 sequences, 20% to 25% being singletons. This record comes from a study of molecular identifiers for immune sequencing clone quantification. Overall study findings and caveats: Among some 1.1 million naive cells, spiked Jurkat TCR RNA from a single cell was reportedly detectable. Identical TCR molecules sharing a barcode could underestimate highly expanded clone sizes.

V lost 3 bases and J 0 bases, leaving 21 bases between the germline ends. This CDR3 has 19 residues. From germline, CDR1 is LGHDT and CDR2 YNNKEL (reference sequence). The source of this sequence is a human donor in good health. Some libraries in this study had Jurkat cell RNA spiked in. The rearrangement uses TRBV3-1 and TRBJ2-4; either TRBD1 or TRBD2 may supply D (5 bases each). The material sequenced was naive CD8+ T cells from blood, with Jurkat cell RNA spiked in. The subset here: FACS-sorted CD8+CD4-CCR7+CD45RA+ naive T cells. CDR3 nucleotide sequence: TGTGCCAGCAGCCATCCCGGGACCCCTACACTACTAGCCAAAAACATTCAGTACTTC. Its protein is CASSHPGTPTLLAKNIQYF.